Presented here are 13 T cell receptor beta chains from one specimen sequenced in a study of breast tumors, draining lymph nodes, adjacent tissues. TCRdb reprocessed the multiplex PCR reads via MiXCR and lists one record per CDR3 protein. The data contain approximately 90,000 distinct CDR3 sequences, roughly 29% of them singletons. Breast cancer patients provided tissue from their axillary draining lymph nodes. Material for sequencing was axillary lymph node tissue. Every receptor here comes from a female donor with breast cancer. Some clones in this sample may be carry-over from other donors' samples.

There are many counts of this clonotype. The V call is TRBV6-5, the J call TRBJ1-2; TRBD1 aligns across 7 bases. The junction had 7 bases not matched to a gene; V was cut back by 2 bases and J by 4 bases. CDR3 size: 15 residues. The germline gives CDR1 MNHEY, CDR2 SVGAGI. The CDR3 DNA sequence: TGTGCCAGCAGTTACGGGGACAGAGCCTCCTATGGCTACACCTTC. Protein: CASSYGDRASYGYTF.

This clonotype is a singleton in its sample. This CDR3 is missing its conserved last phenylalanine or tryptophan, likely due to a read error. The DNA is omitted, as the CDR3 cannot be located on it reliably, and the CDR3 follows TCRdb's listing. The V gene is TRBV7-2, the J gene TRBJ2-2; the D call TRBD1 from the table was never checked on the DNA. Germline CDR1 and CDR2: SGHTA and FQGNSA. Both ends counted, the CDR3 spans 14 residues. The CDR3: CASSLGGATGELLL.

There are many counts of this clonotype. The chain couples TRBV7-6 to TRBJ2-1; 8 nucleotides align to TRBD2. The germline CDR1 and CDR2 sequences are SGHVS and FNYEAQ. Trimming took 5 bases from V and 7 from J; bases not matched to a gene: 10. CDR3 length: 15 residues. The CDR3 DNA follows: TGTGCCAGCAGCCCTCGGGCTAGCGGGTATAATGAGCAGTTCTTC. This sequence encodes CASSPRASGYNEQFF. Full variable domain (remainder filled in from reference TRBV7-6 and TRBJ2-1): GAGVSQSPRYKVTKRGQDVALRCDPISGHVSLYWYRQALGQGPEFLTYFNYEAQQDKSGLPNDRFSAERPEGSISTLTIQRTEQRDSAMYRCASSPRASGYNEQFFGPGTRLTVL.

A remark on this clonotype: One end of the junction fails to match germline, which may point to a read error. The chain recombines TRBV19 with TRBJ2-7; TRBD2 matches 12 bases. The CDR3 sequence is 14 residues long. The germline V gene encodes CDR1 LNHDA and CDR2 SQIVND (reference sequence). Here the CDR3 reads CASGATSGSYEQYF. The CDR3 region has the DNA TGCGCCAGTGGTGCGACTAGCGGGAGTTACGAGCAGTACTTC.

This clonotype came up many times. This may come from a read error, since a much larger clone is one base off. The chain is built from TRBV6-5 and TRBJ2-7; 10 bases align to TRBD2. Trimming at V came to 7 bases and at J to 5 bases, leaving 8 bases not matched to a gene. From germline, CDR1 is MNHEY and CDR2 SVGAGI. The CDR3 spans 14 residues. The CDR3 DNA follows: TGTGCCAGCACTCAGCGGGAGGGCCTGGACGAGCAGTACTTC. Protein product: CASTQREGLDEQYF.

This chain links TRBV6-5 with TRBJ1-5; 8 bases match TRBD1. Losses at the gene ends were 5 bases for V and 5 bases for J; bases not matched to a gene: 11. Germline CDR1 and CDR2: MNHEY and SVGAGI. The CDR3 sequence is 16 residues long. The chain's CDR3 is CASSHGRGLVDQPQHF. The CDR3, as DNA: TGTGCCAGCAGTCACGGCAGGGGGCTAGTCGATCAGCCCCAGCATTTT.

This clonotype showed up many times. The rearrangement uses TRBV5-6 and TRBJ2-3; D ambiguous. The V gene lost 0 bases and the J gene lost 6 bases, with 17 bases spanning the gap. This CDR3 has 16 residues. Germline V lookup: CDR1 SGHDT, CDR2 YYEEEE. The CDR3 loop reads CASSLEPFSSSDTQYF. The CDR3 region has the DNA TGTGCCAGCAGCTTGGAGCCCTTCTCGTCGTCGGATACGCAGTATTTT.

A note on this clonotype: Being one base from a much bigger clone, this may be a read error. This is likely a read error, given that the CDR3 carries no conserved phenylalanine or tryptophan at its end. V gene TRBV6-2 or TRBV6-3 combines with J gene TRBJ2-7, with D hard to call. CDR3 size: 12 residues. Germline V gene lookup returns CDR1 MNHEY and CDR2 SVGEGT. The CDR3 loop is CVSQQIGLVQYL. CDR3 nucleotide sequence: TGTGTCAGCCAACAAATAGGCCTAGTGCAGTACCTC.

In its sample, this clonotype was seen many times. The chain uses TRBV7-2 and TRBJ2-6, with D possibly matching TRBD2 (7 bases). This CDR3 is built from 17 residues. Germline-derived CDR1 and CDR2 are SGHTA and FQGNSA. The ends were cut back, 5 bases at V and 2 bases at J, with 16 bases in the middle. In DNA, the CDR3 is TGTGCCAGCAGCCGAGGGGGGGAGAGGACTGGGGCCAACGTCCTGACTTTC. Amino acids: CASSRGGERTGANVLTF.

This clonotype was observed many times. This chain connects TRBV5-1 to TRBJ2-7; tentative D call: TRBD2 (5 bases). Germline values: CDR1 SGHRS, CDR2 YFSETQ. The CDR3 contains 15 residues. The V end was cut by 0 bases, the J end by 5 bases, with 15 bases between. This chain's CDR3 is CASSLAAGNTHEQYF. In nucleotides, the CDR3 is TGCGCCAGCAGCTTGGCCGCGGGTAATACCCACGAGCAGTACTTC.

The gene calls are TRBV5-1 and TRBJ2-7; D remains ambiguous. The CDR3 is made up of 13 amino acids. V was shortened by 4 bases and J by 2 bases, with 10 bases between the two germline ends. Germline-derived CDR1 and CDR2 are SGHRS and YFSETQ. The CDR3 here is CASSRVSPYEQYF. For the CDR3, the DNA is TGCGCCAGCAGCAGGGTGAGCCCCTACGAGCAGTACTTC.

Remarks on this clonotype: With a much larger clone just one base away, this may be a read error. The chain combines TRBV2 with TRBJ2-4; D gene ambiguous. The CDR3 has 16 amino acids. The V end lost 0 bases, the J end lost 6 bases, and 15 bases lay between the germline ends. Germline-derived CDR1 and CDR2 are SNHLY and FYNNEI. The CDR3 nucleotides are TGTGCCAGCAGTGAAGCTAGAGGAGTGGGCAGAAACATTCAGTACTTC. It encodes CASSEARGVGRNIQYF.

Ten or more counts support this clonotype. The chain has TRBV6-5 and TRBJ2-5; D not certain. Germline V gene sequence: CDR1 MNHEY, CDR2 SVGAGI. The CDR3 has 14 amino acids. The V end was cut by 5 bases, the J end by 2 bases, with 12 bases between. This CDR3 reads CASSPRELQETQYF. CDR3 nucleotide sequence: TGTGCCAGCAGTCCCAGAGAACTACAAGAGACCCAGTACTTC.